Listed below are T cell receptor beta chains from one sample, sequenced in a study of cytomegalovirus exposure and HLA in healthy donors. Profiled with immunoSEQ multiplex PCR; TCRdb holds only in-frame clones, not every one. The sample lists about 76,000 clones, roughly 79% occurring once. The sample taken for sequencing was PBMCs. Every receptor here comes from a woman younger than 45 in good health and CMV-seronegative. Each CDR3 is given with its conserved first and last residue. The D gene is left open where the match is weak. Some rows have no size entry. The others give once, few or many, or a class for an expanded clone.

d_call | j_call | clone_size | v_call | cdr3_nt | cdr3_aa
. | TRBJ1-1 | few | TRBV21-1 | TGTGCCAGCAGCAGGTTCTGCAGGGCCACTGAAGCTTTCTTT | CASSRFCRATEAFF
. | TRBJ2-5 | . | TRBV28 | TGTGCCAGCAGTGAGCCTCAGCGGGAGACCCAGTACTTC | CASSEPQRETQYF
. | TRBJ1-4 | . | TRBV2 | TGTGCCAGCAGTGAAGGGGGCAGGGTCAATGAAAAACTGTTTTTT | CASSEGGRVNEKLFF
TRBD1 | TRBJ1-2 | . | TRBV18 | TGTGCCAGCTCACCGGACAGGGCCTATGGCTACACCTTC | CASSPDRAYGYTF
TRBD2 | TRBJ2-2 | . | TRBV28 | TGTGCCAGCAGTTTACCGATAGCGGGTACCGGGGAGCTGTTTTTT | CASSLPIAGTGELFF
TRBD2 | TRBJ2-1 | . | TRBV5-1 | TGCGCCAGCAGCTTGGTGGCTAGCGGGGACTACAATGAGCAGTTCTTC | CASSLVASGDYNEQFF
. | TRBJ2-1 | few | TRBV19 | TGTGCCAGTAGTATTGATAAAAGGGGTGAGCAGTTCTTC | CASSIDKRGEQFF
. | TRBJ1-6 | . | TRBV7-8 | TGTGCCAGCAGCATAGGGTTCAGGGGCTATAATTCACCCCTCCACTTT | CASSIGFRGYNSPLHF
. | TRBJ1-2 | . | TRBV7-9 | TGTGCCAGCAGCTTGGGGCAGATCATAAACTATGGCTACACCTTC | CASSLGQIINYGYTF
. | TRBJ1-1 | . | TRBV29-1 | TGCAGCTCTCGGAGCCGCCGATCGAACACTGAAGCTTTCTTT | CSSRSRRSNTEAFF
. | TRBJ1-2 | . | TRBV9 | TGTGCCAGCAGCGTATCGGCAGGGGACTATGGCTACACCTTC | CASSVSAGDYGYTF
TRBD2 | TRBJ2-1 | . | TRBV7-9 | TGTGCCACCACACTAGCGGGAGATTACAATGAGCAGTTCTTC | CATTLAGDYNEQFF
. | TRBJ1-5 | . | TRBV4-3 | TGCGCCAGCAGCCAAGACTATAGCAATCAGCCCCAGCATTTT | CASSQDYSNQPQHF
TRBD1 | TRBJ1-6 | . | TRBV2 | TGTGCCAGCAAGGCAGGGGGAACGTATTCACCCCTCCACTTT | CASKAGGTYSPLHF
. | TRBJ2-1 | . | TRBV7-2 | TGTGCCATTCGGGAGCTCTGGGGCGATGAGCAGTTCTTC | CAIRELWGDEQFF
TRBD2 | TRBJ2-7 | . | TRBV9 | TGTGCCAGCAGCGTAGGGGGACTATCCTACGAGCAGTACTTC | CASSVGGLSYEQYF
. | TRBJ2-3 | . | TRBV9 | TGTGCCAGCAGCGCGCGGGACAGCACAGATACGCAGTATTTT | CASSARDSTDTQYF